This T cell receptor beta chain is drawn from a study of cytomegalovirus exposure and HLA in healthy donors. On the study more broadly: The 90 to 150 validation repertoires used the same platform as the 666 first-cohort repertoires, a later analysis reported.

The ends were cut back, 4 bases at V and 5 bases at J, with 14 bases in the middle. The CDR3 totals 14 residues. Germline CDR1 and CDR2: LGHNA and YSLEER. Of note for this clone: Its antigen is unidentified.

Study-level results: Researchers reported that three CMV-associated chains were confirmed in vitro as CMV antigen-specific.

The donors were in the roughly 130-subject validation cohort, distinct from the approximately 700-subject first cohort. Measured with immunoSEQ multiplex PCR; TCRdb has only the in-frame clones, and not every one. The table shows 150,000 or so clones, with 89% occurring only once. What was sequenced was PBMCs. This chain uses TRBV4-3 with TRBJ1-2; a weak D match, TRBD1 (6 bases). This clonotype was sampled from a young woman in good health and CMV-seropositive. CDR3 in DNA: TGCGCCAGCAGCCCGGACAGAGGGAATTATGGCTACACCTTC. It codes for CASSPDRGNYGYTF.